What follows are 8 T cell receptor beta chains derived from one specimen sequenced in a study of cytotoxic CD8 clonotypes in ibrutinib-treated CLL. Method: immunoSEQ multiplex PCR; TCRdb's copy keeps in-frame clones and lacks some. This sample yields more than 200,000 clones, of which 70% are seen a single time; roughly 15% belongs to the top ten. The sample consisted of PBMCs, taken after 24 months of ibrutinib treatment. The receptors here all came from a human donor with chronic lymphocytic leukemia.

This chain uses TRBV5-1 with TRBJ2-3; 7 nucleotides match TRBD1. The CDR3 totals 16 residues. Trimming removed 0 bases from V and 2 bases from J; junction bases left unmatched: 6. CDR1 and CDR2 (germline): SGHRS, YFSETQ. The CDR3 here is CASSLGDRINTDTQYF. In DNA, the CDR3 is TGCGCCAGCAGCTTGGGGGACAGAATTAACACAGATACGCAGTATTTT.

This clone occurred a few times. This chain links TRBV27 with TRBJ2-5; D not resolved. The V end was cut by 6 bases, the J end by 0 bases, with 11 bases between. The germline CDR1 and CDR2 sequences are MNHEY and SMNVEV (reference sequence). This CDR3 spans 14 amino acids. The CDR3: CASRETGYQETQYF. Written as DNA, the CDR3 is TGTGCCAGCAGGGAGACGGGTTACCAAGAGACCCAGTACTTC.

The rearrangement uses TRBV5-1 and TRBJ2-5; 11 nucleotides match TRBD2. The CDR3 has 15 residues. J gave up 2 bases and V 4 bases, and 4 bases lay outside the gene matches. Per germline, CDR1 SGHRS and CDR2 YFSETQ. In DNA form, the CDR3 reads TGCGCCAGCAGCACAGGACTAGCGGGTCAAGAGACCCAGTACTTC. This sequence encodes CASSTGLAGQETQYF.

This chain connects TRBV7-9 to TRBJ2-7; 10 bases are shared with TRBD1. This CDR3 is built from 15 residues. Germline V gives CDR1 SEHNR, CDR2 FQNEAQ (reference sequence). The J segment lost 6 bases and the V segment lost 5 bases, leaving 10 bases of the junction unmatched. CDR3 region: CASSPRTGGQGEQYF. The CDR3 nucleotides are TGTGCCAGCAGCCCACGGACAGGGGGACAAGGCGAGCAGTACTTC. Using reference TRBV7-9 and TRBJ2-7 for the parts outside the CDR3, the full variable domain is DTGVSQNPRHKITKRGQNVTFRCDPISEHNRLYWYRQTLGQGPEFLTYFQNEAQLEKSRLLSDRFSAERPKGSFSTLEIQRTEQGDSAMYLCASSPRTGGQGEQYFGPGTRLTVT.

The chain uses TRBV5-4 and TRBJ2-7, with 9 nucleotides matching TRBD1. V lost 0 bases and J lost 3; bases outside the gene matches: 7. Per the germline V gene, CDR1 is SGHNT and CDR2 is YYREEE (reference sequence). This CDR3 has 16 residues. The CDR3 protein is CASSLGRQGGIYEQYF. The CDR3 coding sequence is TGTGCCAGCAGCTTGGGACGACAGGGGGGTATCTACGAGCAGTACTTC. Filled out from reference TRBV5-4 and TRBJ2-7, the complete variable domain reads ETGVTQSPTHLIKTRGQQVTLRCSSQSGHNTVSWYQQALGQGPQFIFQYYREEENGRGNFPPRFSGLQFPNYSSELNVNALELDDSALYLCASSLGRQGGIYEQYFGPGTRLTVT.

This chain connects TRBV28 to TRBJ1-3; D remains ambiguous. The CDR3 consists of 13 residues. Between the trimmed V and J ends, which lost 5 bases and 4 bases, there was a span of 9 bases. Germline V lookup: CDR1 MDHEN, CDR2 SYDVKM. In DNA form, the CDR3 reads TGTGCCAGCAGTCTGAGTCGGGGAAACACCATATATTTT. Its protein is CASSLSRGNTIYF.

The chain couples TRBV29-1 to TRBJ2-7, with D perhaps assigned TRBD1 or TRBD2 (5 bases each). Germline V gene lookup returns CDR1 SQVTM and CDR2 ANQGSEA. V lost 4 bases and J lost 0, with 13 bases in between. The CDR3 contains 14 residues. The CDR3 DNA follows: TGCAGCGTTGTGCCGGGGCCCAGCTCCTACGAGCAGTACTTC. This encodes CSVVPGPSSYEQYF.

The J gene is TRBJ2-5, the V gene TRBV19, with 7 positions matching TRBD1. V was clipped by 3 bases and J by 2 bases; unmatched bases: 0. The CDR3 is 13 residues long. CDR1 is LNHDA, CDR2 SQIVND, per germline (reference sequence). In DNA form, the CDR3 reads TGTGCCAGTAGTATGGGACAGCAAGAGACCCAGTACTTC. Its protein product is CASSMGQQETQYF.